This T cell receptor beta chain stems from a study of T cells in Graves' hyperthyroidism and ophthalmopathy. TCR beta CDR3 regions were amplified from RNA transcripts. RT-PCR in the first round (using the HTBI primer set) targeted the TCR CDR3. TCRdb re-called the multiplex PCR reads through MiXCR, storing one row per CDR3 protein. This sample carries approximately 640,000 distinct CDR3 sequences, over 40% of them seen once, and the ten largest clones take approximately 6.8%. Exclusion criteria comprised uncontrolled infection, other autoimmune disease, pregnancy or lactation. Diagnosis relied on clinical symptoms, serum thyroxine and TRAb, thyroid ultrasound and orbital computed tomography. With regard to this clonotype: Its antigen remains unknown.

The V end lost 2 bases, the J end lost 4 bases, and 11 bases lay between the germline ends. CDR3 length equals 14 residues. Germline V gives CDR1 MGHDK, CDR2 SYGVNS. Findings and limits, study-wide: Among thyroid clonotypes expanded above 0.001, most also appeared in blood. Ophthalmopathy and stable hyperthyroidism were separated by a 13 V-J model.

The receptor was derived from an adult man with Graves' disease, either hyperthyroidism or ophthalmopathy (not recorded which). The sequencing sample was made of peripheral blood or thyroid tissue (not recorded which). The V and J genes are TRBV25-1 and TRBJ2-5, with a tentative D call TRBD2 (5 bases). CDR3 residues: CASSEMGEVETQYF. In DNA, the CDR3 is TGTGCCAGCAGTGAAATGGGAGAGGTAGAGACCCAGTACTTC.